This record looks at one TCR beta chain sequence and its context. Antigen specificity is unknown. The data stem from a study of monozygotic twins with inflammatory bowel disease. General study findings and limits: Immunosuppressive treatment differences may have increased patient repertoire variability.

Germline V gene lookup returns CDR1 SGDLS and CDR2 YYNGEE. The CDR3 spans 14 residues. Blood was collected, around 2.7 ml per donor. Each CDR3 protein gets one entry in TCRdb, which reprocessed the 5' RACE reads and gives no DNA. This specimen shows 440,000 or so distinct CDR3 sequences; the ten leading clones hold under 3%. The J gene is TRBJ2-7, the V gene TRBV9; TCRdb's D gene call, TRBD1, goes unchecked for lack of DNA. The receptor was derived from a human donor with ulcerative colitis or Crohn's disease, or a healthy co-twin of an affected twin (not recorded which). Sequencing input: blood. The chain's CDR3 is CASSFRGQGDEQYF.